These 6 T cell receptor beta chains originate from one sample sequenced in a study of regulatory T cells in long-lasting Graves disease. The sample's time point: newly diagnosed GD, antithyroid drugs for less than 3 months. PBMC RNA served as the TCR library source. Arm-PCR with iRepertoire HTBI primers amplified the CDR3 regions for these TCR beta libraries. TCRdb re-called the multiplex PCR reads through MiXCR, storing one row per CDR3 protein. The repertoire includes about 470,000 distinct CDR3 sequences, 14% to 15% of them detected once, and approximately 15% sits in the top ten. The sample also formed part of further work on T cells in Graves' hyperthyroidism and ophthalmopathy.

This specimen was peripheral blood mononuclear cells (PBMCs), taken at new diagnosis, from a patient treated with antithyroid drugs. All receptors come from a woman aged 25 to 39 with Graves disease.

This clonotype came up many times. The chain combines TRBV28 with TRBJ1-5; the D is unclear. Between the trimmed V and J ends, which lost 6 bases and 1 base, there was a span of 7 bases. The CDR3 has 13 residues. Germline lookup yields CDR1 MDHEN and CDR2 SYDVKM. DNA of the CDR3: TGTGCCAGCAGCATGGGGAGCAATCAGCCCCAGCATTTT. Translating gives CASSMGSNQPQHF.

CDR3 DNA: TGTGCCAGCAGTAGGGCCGTTTTTTACGAGCAGTACTTC. This encodes CASSRAVFYEQYF. The chain recombines TRBV12-3 or TRBV12-4 with TRBJ2-7; D not certain. The CDR3 runs to 13 residues. Trimming removed 5 bases from V and 4 bases from J, with 12 bases in between.

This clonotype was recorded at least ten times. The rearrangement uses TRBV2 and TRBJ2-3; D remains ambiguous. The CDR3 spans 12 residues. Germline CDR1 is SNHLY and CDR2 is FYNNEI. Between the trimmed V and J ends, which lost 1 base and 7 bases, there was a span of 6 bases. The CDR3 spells CASSEEEYTQYF. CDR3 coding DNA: TGTGCCAGCAGTGAAGAGGAATATACGCAGTATTTT. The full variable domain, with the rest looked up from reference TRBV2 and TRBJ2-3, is EPEVTQTPSHQVTQMGQEVILRCVPISNHLYFYWYRQILGQKVEFLVSFYNNEISEKSEIFDDQFSVERPDGSNFTLKIRSTKLEDSAMYFCASSEEEYTQYFGPGTRLTVL.

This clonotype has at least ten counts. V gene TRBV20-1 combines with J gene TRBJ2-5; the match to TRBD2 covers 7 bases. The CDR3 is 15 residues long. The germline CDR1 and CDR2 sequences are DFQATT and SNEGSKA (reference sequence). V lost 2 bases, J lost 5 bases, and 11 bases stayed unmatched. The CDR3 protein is CSARQLAIPWETQYF. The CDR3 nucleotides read TGCAGTGCTAGACAACTAGCGATCCCCTGGGAGACCCAGTACTTC.

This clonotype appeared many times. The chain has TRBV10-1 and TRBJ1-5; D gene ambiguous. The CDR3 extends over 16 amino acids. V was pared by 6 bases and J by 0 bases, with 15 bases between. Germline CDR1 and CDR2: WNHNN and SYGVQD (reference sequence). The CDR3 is CASSDGPFGSNQPQHF. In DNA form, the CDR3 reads TGCGCCAGCAGCGACGGACCCTTTGGTAGCAATCAGCCCCAGCATTTT.

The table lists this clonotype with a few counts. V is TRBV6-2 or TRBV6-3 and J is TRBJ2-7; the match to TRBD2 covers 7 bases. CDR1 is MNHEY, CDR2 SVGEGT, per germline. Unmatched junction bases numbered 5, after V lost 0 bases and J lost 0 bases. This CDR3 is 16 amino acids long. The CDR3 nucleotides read TGTGCCAGCAGTTACTCGGGGCTAGCGGTCTCCTACGAGCAGTACTTC. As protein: CASSYSGLAVSYEQYF.